The clone carrying this TCR beta chain was seen ten or more times. Its antigen is unknown. The data were taken from a study of early T cells in non-severe SARS-CoV-2 infection. The overall study: Alpha and beta chains were unpaired, from unsorted whole-blood bulk RNA.

V was shortened by 0 bases and J by 2 bases, with 7 bases between the two germline ends. The length of the CDR3 is 13 residues. Germline V gene lookup returns CDR1 DFQATT and CDR2 SNEGSKA (reference sequence). Broader study findings: Private and CD4 specificities were missed by VDJdb matching, skewed to anti-spike CD8.

Unique molecular identifiers were attached to individual cDNA molecules. TCRdb called the 5' RACE reads again in MiXCR, with one record for every CDR3 protein. The sample contains over 50,000 distinct CDR3 sequences, approximately 12% of which appear only once. Sequenced material: whole blood. The chain recombines TRBV20-1 with TRBJ1-2; D call uncertain. This receptor was taken from an adult who was a healthcare worker with PCR-confirmed SARS-CoV-2 infection or an uninfected control (not recorded which). The CDR3 reads CSARDSENYGYTF. For the CDR3, the DNA is TGCAGTGCTAGAGACAGCGAAAACTATGGCTACACCTTC.